The source of this TCR beta chain is a study of beta chain features in type 1 diabetes. CDR1 and CDR2 from the germline V gene are LGHNA and YNFKEQ. The CDR3 totals 18 residues. Trimming at V came to 1 base and at J to 10 bases, leaving 18 bases not matched to a gene. The sample holds a few counts of this clone. Its antigen is as yet unknown. Whole-study findings and limits: The naive, central memory and Treg TCRB repertoires looked more alike in patients than they did in healthy donors. A definitive answer on HLA type influencing TCRB rearrangement was not reached here.

As every portion of the isolated RNA was reverse transcribed, the sequencing read expressed TCRB transcripts. Approximately 3.6 million reads per sample were averaged for naive, central memory and regulatory samples. Sequencing used immunoSEQ multiplex PCR; TCRdb keeps in-frame clones, though not all of them. The sample records 130,000 to 150,000 clones, roughly 53% being singletons. The TCR originated in a man aged 18-30 years in good health. The material sequenced was Tregs from blood. V gene TRBV4-2 combines with J gene TRBJ2-1; 8 nucleotides agree with TRBD2. DNA of the CDR3: TGTGCCAGCAGCCAAGGCCCCTTTTCGGGGGGGACTCGGAGGGAGCAGTTCTTC. It codes for CASSQGPFSGGTRREQFF.